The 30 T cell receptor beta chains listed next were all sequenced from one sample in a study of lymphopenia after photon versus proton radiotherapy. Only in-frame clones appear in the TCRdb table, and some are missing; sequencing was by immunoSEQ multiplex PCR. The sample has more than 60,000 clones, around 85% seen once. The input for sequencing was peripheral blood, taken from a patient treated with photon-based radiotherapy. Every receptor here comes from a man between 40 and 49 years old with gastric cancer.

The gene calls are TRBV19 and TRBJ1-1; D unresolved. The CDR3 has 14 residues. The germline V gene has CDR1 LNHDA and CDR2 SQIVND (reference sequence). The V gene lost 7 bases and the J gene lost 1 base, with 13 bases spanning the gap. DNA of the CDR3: TGTGCCAGTAATTCGTGGGCGACGAACACTGAAGCTTTCTTT. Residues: CASNSWATNTEAFF.

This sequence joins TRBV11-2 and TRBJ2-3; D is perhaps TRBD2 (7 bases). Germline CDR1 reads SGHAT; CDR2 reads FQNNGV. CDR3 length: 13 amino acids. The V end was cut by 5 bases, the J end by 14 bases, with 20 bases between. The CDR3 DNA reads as TGTGCCAGCAGCCCGTACGGGGGGCTGATTTCGTATTTT. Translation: CASSPYGGLISYF.

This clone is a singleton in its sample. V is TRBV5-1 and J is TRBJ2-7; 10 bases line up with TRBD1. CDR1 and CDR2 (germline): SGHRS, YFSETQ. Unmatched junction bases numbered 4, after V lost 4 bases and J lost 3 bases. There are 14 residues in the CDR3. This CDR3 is CASSRGDRGYEQYF. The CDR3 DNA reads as TGCGCCAGCAGCAGAGGGGACAGGGGCTACGAGCAGTACTTC.

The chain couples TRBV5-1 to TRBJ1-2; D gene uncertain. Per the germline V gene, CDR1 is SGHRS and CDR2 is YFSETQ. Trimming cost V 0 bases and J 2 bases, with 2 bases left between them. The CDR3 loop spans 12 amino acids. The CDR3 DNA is TGCGCCAGCAGCTTGGGGAACTATGGCTACACCTTC. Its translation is CASSLGNYGYTF.

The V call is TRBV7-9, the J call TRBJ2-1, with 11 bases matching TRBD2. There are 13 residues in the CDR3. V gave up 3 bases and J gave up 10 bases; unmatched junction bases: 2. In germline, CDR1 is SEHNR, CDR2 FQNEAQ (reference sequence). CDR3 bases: TGTGCCAGCAGCTTGGGACTAGCGGAGGAGCAGTTCTTC. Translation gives CASSLGLAEEQFF. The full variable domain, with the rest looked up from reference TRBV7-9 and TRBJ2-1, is DTGVSQNPRHKITKRGQNVTFRCDPISEHNRLYWYRQTLGQGPEFLTYFQNEAQLEKSRLLSDRFSAERPKGSFSTLEIQRTEQGDSAMYLCASSLGLAEEQFFGPGTRLTVL.

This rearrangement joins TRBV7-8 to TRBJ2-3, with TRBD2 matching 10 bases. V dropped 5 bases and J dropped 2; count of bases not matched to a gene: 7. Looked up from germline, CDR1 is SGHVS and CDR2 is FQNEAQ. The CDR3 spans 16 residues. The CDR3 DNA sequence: TGTGCCAGCAGCCCCCGGACTAGCGGAACCACAGATACGCAGTATTTT. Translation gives CASSPRTSGTTDTQYF.

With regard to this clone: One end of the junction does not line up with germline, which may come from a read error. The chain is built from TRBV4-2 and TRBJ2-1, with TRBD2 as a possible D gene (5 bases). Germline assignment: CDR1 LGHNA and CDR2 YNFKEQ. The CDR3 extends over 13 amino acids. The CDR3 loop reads CASSPQRDGKRVF. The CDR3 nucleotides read TGTGCCAGCAGCCCCCAGAGGGATGGGAAGAGGGTCTTC.

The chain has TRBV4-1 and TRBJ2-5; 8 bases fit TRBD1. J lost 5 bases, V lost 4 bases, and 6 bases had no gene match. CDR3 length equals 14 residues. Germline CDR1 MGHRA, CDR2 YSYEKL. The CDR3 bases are TGCGCCAGCAGCCGTGGACAGGGTGGCGAGACCCAGTACTTC. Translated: CASSRGQGGETQYF.

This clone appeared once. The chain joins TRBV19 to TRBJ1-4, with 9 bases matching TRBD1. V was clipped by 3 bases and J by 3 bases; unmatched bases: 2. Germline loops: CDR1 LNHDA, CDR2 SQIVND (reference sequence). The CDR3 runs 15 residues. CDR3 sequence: CASSIGQGSNEKLFF. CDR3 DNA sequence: TGTGCCAGTAGTATCGGACAGGGGTCTAATGAAAAACTGTTTTTT. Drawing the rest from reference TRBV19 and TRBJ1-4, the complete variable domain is DGGITQSPKYLFRKEGQNVTLSCEQNLNHDAMYWYRQDPGQGLRLIYYSQIVNDFQKGDIAEGYSVSREKKESFPLTVTSAQKNPTAFYLCASSIGQGSNEKLFFGSGTQLSVL.

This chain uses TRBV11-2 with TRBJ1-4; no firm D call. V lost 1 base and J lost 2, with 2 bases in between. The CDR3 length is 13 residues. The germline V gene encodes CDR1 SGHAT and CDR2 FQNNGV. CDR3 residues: CASSLVTNEKLFF. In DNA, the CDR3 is TGTGCCAGCAGCTTAGTTACTAATGAAAAACTGTTTTTT.

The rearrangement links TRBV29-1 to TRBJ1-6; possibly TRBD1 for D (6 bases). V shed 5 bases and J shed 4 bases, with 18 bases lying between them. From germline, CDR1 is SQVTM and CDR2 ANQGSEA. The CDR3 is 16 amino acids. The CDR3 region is CSVSLGGAAYNSPLHF. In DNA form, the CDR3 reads TGCAGCGTTTCACTGGGGGGGGCAGCTTATAATTCACCCCTCCACTTT.

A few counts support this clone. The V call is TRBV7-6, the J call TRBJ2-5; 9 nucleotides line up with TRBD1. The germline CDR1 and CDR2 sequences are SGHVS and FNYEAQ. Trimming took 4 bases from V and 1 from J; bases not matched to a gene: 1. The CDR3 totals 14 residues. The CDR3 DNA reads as TGTGCCAGCAGCTCGACAGGGGGCCAAGAGACCCAGTACTTC. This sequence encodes CASSSTGGQETQYF.

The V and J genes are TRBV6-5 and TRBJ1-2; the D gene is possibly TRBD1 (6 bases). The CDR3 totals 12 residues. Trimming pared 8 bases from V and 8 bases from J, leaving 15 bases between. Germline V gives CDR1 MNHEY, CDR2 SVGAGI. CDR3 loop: CASGGAGGGYTF. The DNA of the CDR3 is TGTGCCAGCGGGGGGGCCGGGGGCGGCTACACCTTC.

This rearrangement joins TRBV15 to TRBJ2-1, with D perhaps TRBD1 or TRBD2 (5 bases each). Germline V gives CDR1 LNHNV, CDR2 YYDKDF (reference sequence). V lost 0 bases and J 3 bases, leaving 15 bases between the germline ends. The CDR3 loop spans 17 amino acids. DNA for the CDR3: TGTGCCACCAGCAGAGAACCCGGGACCCCTATCTACAATGAGCAGTTCTTC. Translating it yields CATSREPGTPIYNEQFF.

The CDR3: CASGTGLARETQYF. The CDR3, as DNA: TGTGCTAGTGGTACGGGACTAGCGAGGGAGACCCAGTACTTC. This sequence joins TRBV12-5 and TRBJ2-5, with 10 positions matching TRBD2. This CDR3 spans 14 amino acids. V trimming: 5 bases; J trimming: 5 bases; junction bases outside the gene matches: 5. Per the germline V gene, CDR1 is LGHNT and CDR2 is FRNRAP.

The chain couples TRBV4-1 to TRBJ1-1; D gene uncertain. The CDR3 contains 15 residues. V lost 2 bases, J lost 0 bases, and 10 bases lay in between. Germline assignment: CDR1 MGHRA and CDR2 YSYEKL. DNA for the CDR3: TGCGCCAGCAGCCAAACACAGATCATGAACACTGAAGCTTTCTTT. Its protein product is CASSQTQIMNTEAFF.

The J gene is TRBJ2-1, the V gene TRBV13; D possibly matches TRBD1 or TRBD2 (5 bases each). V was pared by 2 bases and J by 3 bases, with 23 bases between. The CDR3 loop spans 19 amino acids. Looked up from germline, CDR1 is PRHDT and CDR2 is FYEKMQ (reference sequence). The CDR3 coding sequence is TGTGCCAGCAGCTTATTTGGCAGGGAGCGGTTTACAGACTACAATGAGCAGTTCTTC. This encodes CASSLFGRERFTDYNEQFF.

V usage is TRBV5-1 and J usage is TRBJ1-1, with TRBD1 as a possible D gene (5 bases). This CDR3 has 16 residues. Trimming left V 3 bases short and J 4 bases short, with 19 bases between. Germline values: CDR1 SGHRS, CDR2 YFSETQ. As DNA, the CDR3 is TGCGCCAGCAGCTGGCGCGGGGCTGGGATAGGCACTGAAGCTTTCTTT. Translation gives CASSWRGAGIGTEAFF.

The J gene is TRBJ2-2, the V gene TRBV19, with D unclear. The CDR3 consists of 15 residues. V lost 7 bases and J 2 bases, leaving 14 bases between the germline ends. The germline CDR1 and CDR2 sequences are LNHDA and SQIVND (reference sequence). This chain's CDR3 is CASTSGITNTGELFF. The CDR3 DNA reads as TGTGCCAGTACCTCAGGTATTACAAACACCGGGGAGCTGTTTTTT.

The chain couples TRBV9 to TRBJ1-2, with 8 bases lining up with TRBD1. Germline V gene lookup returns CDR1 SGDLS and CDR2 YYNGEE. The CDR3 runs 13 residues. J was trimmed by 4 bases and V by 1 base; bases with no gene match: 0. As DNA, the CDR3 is TGTGCCAGCAGCGTACAGGGGGCCTATGGCTACACCTTC. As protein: CASSVQGAYGYTF.

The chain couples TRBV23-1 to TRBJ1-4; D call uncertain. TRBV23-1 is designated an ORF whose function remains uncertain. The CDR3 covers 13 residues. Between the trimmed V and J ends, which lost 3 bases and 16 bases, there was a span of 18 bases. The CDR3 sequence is CASSQADTRPGFF. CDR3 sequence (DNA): TGCGCCAGCAGTCAGGCTGACACGCGCCCAGGGTTTTTT.

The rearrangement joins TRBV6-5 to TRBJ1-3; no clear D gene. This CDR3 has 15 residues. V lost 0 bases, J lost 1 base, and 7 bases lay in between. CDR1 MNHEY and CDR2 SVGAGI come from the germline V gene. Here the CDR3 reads CASSYSRASGNTIYF. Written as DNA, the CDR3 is TGTGCCAGCAGTTACTCGAGGGCTTCTGGAAACACCATATATTTT.

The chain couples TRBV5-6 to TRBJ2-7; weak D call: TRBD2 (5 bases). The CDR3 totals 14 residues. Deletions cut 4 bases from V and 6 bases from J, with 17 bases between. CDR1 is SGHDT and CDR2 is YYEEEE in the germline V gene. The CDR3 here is CASSKRETSGEQYF. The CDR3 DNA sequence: TGTGCCAGCAGCAAAAGGGAGACCTCGGGCGAGCAGTACTTC. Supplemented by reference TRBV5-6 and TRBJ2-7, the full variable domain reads DAGVTQSPTHLIKTRGQQVTLRCSPKSGHDTVSWYQQALGQGPQFIFQYYEEEERQRGNFPDRFSGHQFPNYSSELNVNALLLGDSALYLCASSKRETSGEQYFGPGTRLTVT.

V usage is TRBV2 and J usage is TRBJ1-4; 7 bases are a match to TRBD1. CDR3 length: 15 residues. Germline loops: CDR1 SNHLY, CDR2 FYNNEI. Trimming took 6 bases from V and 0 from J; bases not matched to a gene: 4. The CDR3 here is CASRRDSSTNEKLFF. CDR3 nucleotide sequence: TGTGCCAGCAGGCGGGACAGTTCAACTAATGAAAAACTGTTTTTT.

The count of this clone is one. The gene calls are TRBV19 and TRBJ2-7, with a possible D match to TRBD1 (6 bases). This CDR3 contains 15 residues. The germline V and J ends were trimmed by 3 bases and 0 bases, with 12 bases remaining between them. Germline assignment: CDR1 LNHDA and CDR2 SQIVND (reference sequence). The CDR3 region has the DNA TGTGCCAGTAGTATGGACAGTTCGAGCTCCTACGAGCAGTACTTC. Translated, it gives CASSMDSSSSYEQYF.

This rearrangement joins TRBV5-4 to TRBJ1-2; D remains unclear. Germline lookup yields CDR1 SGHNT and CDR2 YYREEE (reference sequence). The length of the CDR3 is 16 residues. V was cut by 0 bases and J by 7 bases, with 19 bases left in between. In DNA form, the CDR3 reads TGTGCCAGCAGCTTGGCCTTTAACCCGGAGAGAAGTGGCTACACCTTC. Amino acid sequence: CASSLAFNPERSGYTF.

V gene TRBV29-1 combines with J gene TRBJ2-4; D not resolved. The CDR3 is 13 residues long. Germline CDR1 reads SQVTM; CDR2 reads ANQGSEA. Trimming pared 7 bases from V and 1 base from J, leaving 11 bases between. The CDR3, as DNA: TGCAGCGGCCGACACGGGGCCAAAAACATTCAGTACTTC. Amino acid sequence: CSGRHGAKNIQYF.

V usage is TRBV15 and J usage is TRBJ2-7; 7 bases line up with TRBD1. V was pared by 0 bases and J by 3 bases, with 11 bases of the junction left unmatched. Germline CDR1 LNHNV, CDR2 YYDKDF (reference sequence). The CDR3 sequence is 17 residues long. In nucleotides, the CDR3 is TGTGCCACCAGCAGAGATATTCAACAGGGGAGTGTCTACGAGCAGTACTTC. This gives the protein CATSRDIQQGSVYEQYF. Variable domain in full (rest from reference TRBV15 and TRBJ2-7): DAMVIQNPRYQVTQFGKPVTLSCSQTLNHNVMYWYQQKSSQAPKLLFHYYDKDFNNEADTPDNFQSRRPNTSFCFLDIRSPGLGDTAMYLCATSRDIQQGSVYEQYFGPGTRLTVT.

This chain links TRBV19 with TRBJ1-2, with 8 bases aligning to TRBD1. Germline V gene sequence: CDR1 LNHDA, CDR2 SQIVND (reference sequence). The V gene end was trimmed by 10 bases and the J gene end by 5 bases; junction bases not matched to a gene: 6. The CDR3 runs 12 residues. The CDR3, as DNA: TGTGCCACCCACAGGGGGGGGTATGGCTACACCTTC. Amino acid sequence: CATHRGGYGYTF.

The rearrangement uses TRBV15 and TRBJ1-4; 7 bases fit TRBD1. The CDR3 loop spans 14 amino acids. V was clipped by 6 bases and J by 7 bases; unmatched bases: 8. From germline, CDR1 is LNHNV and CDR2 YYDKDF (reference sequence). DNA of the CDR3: TGTGCCACCAGGCCCAGAGGGGGCTCTGAAAAACTGTTTTTT. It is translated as CATRPRGGSEKLFF.